A selection of T cell receptor beta chains follows, all from one sample in a study of blood T cell repertoires in COVID-19. Generated by immunoSEQ multiplex PCR, the TCRdb table keeps only in-frame clones and is missing some. The repertoire holds around 23,000 clones, with under 85% as singletons. The sequenced sample was peripheral blood. The receptors derive from a man aged 50-60 years with COVID-19, enrolled during active disease. CDR3s include the opening cysteine and the closing phenylalanine or tryptophan. The order of the fields is J gene, V gene, clone size, D gene, CDR3 protein, CDR3 DNA. D genes are given only for firm matches. Where a row states a size, it is once, few, many or the class of an expanded clone; other rows omit it.

J: TRBJ2-7; V: TRBV5-4; size: -; D: TRBD2; CDR3: CASSYGLAGGVQYF; DNA: TGTGCCAGCAGTTACGGACTAGCGGGAGGGGTGCAGTACTTC
J: TRBJ2-1; V: TRBV7-2; size: -; D: -; CDR3: CASSPWSVLVNEQFF; DNA: TGTGCCAGCAGCCCCTGGAGCGTTTTAGTGAATGAGCAGTTCTTC
J: TRBJ2-5; V: TRBV6-1; size: -; D: TRBD1; CDR3: CASSRRTGETQYF; DNA: TGTGCCAGCAGTCGGAGGACAGGGGAGACCCAGTACTTC
J: TRBJ1-3; V: TRBV27; size: once; D: -; CDR3: CASSLRTGNTIYF; DNA: TGTGCCAGCAGCTTAAGGACAGGAAACACCATATATTTT
J: TRBJ2-3; V: TRBV7-9; size: few; D: TRBD2; CDR3: CASSLVSGGNTDTQYF; DNA: TGTGCCAGCAGCTTAGTTAGCGGGGGGAACACAGATACGCAGTATTTT
J: TRBJ2-5; V: TRBV27; size: -; D: TRBD1; CDR3: CASSRGTGAFQETQYF; DNA: TGTGCCAGCAGTCGTGGGACAGGGGCCTTCCAAGAGACCCAGTACTTC
J: TRBJ1-1; V: TRBV19; size: -; D: -; CDR3: CASSRASEGPEAFF; DNA: TGTGCCAGTAGTAGGGCATCGGAGGGCCCCGAAGCTTTCTTT
J: TRBJ1-3; V: TRBV7-9; size: medium-sized; D: TRBD1; CDR3: CATGGQSSGNTIYF; DNA: TGTGCTACAGGGGGACAGAGCTCTGGAAACACCATATATTTT
J: TRBJ2-1; V: TRBV6-1; size: -; D: TRBD2; CDR3: CASTLAGGGYNEQFF; DNA: TGTGCCAGCACCCTAGCGGGAGGCGGTTACAATGAGCAGTTCTTC
J: TRBJ2-7; V: TRBV2; size: -; D: TRBD1; CDR3: CASNRQGEEQYF; DNA: TGTGCCAGCAACAGACAGGGTGAAGAGCAGTACTTC
J: TRBJ2-4; V: TRBV6-5; size: few; D: TRBD1; CDR3: CASSQDRDQNIQYF; DNA: TGTGCCAGCAGTCAGGACAGGGATCAAAACATTCAGTACTTC
J: TRBJ2-3; V: TRBV24-1; size: -; D: TRBD2; CDR3: CATSDFSGTSTDTQYF; DNA: TGTGCCACCAGTGATTTTAGCGGGACTAGCACAGATACGCAGTATTTT
J: TRBJ1-3; V: TRBV2; size: -; D: TRBD1; CDR3: CASADRGTTIYF; DNA: TGTGCCAGCGCGGACAGGGGTACCACCATATATTTT
J: TRBJ1-1; V: TRBV7-9; size: -; D: -; CDR3: CASSLSGGTEAFF; DNA: TGTGCCAGCAGCTTATCTGGAGGGACTGAAGCTTTCTTT
J: TRBJ1-1; V: TRBV11-2; size: -; D: TRBD1; CDR3: CASSSTDRGWGTEAFF; DNA: TGTGCCAGCAGCTCCACGGACAGGGGGTGGGGGACTGAAGCTTTCTTT
J: TRBJ1-2; V: TRBV28; size: -; D: -; CDR3: CASSRYGYTF; DNA: TGTGCCAGCAGCCGGTATGGCTACACCTTC
J: TRBJ2-1; V: TRBV20-1; size: -; D: TRBD2; CDR3: CSASGWEGLHEQFF; DNA: TGCAGTGCTAGTGGGTGGGAGGGCCTCCATGAGCAGTTCTTC
J: TRBJ2-5; V: TRBV7-9; size: -; D: -; CDR3: CASSSVQETQYF; DNA: TGTGCCAGCAGCTCTGTCCAAGAGACCCAGTACTTC
J: TRBJ2-2; V: TRBV7-6; size: few; D: TRBD2; CDR3: CASRPDPSGGSGELFF; DNA: TGTGCCAGCAGACCAGATCCTAGCGGGGGGTCCGGGGAGCTGTTTTTT
J: TRBJ2-2; V: TRBV7-9; size: few; D: -; CDR3: CASSFGEWNTGELFF; DNA: TGTGCCAGCAGCTTCGGGGAGTGGAACACCGGGGAGCTGTTTTTT
J: TRBJ2-3; V: TRBV5-6; size: -; D: -; CDR3: CASSPQSVRTDTQYF; DNA: TGTGCCAGCAGCCCTCAATCGGTTCGAACGGATACGCAGTATTTT
J: TRBJ1-3; V: TRBV19; size: -; D: -; CDR3: CASSDRVGSGNTIYF; DNA: TGTGCCAGTAGCGACCGGGTGGGCTCTGGAAACACCATATATTTT
J: TRBJ2-1; V: TRBV28; size: once; D: TRBD1; CDR3: CASSFRQGVRNEQFF; DNA: TGTGCCAGCAGTTTCAGACAGGGTGTTAGGAATGAGCAGTTCTTC
J: TRBJ1-2; V: TRBV19; size: once; D: TRBD1; CDR3: CASSLPGQAGGYTF; DNA: TGTGCCAGTAGCTTACCGGGACAGGCGGGTGGCTACACCTTC
J: TRBJ2-7; V: TRBV7-9; size: few; D: TRBD1; CDR3: CASGRIGQGVDEQYF; DNA: TGTGCCAGCGGCCGCATCGGACAGGGTGTCGACGAGCAGTACTTC
J: TRBJ2-7; V: TRBV27; size: -; D: -; CDR3: CASSSDSYEQYF; DNA: TGTGCCAGCAGTTCGGACAGCTACGAGCAGTACTTC
J: TRBJ1-5; V: TRBV30; size: once; D: -; CDR3: CAWKVGGGNQPQHF; DNA: TGTGCCTGGAAGGTAGGCGGGGGCAATCAGCCCCAGCATTTT
J: TRBJ1-2; V: TRBV30; size: -; D: -; CDR3: CASNGGGGYGYTF; DNA: TGTGCCTCAAATGGCGGGGGGGGCTATGGCTACACCTTC
J: TRBJ1-2; V: TRBV12-3/TRBV12-4; size: -; D: -; CDR3: CASSSGQHYGYTF; DNA: TGTGCCAGCAGTTCCGGACAGCACTATGGCTACACCTTC
J: TRBJ1-4; V: TRBV9; size: -; D: TRBD1; CDR3: CASSVEGGGEKLFF; DNA: TGTGCCAGCAGCGTAGAAGGGGGCGGGGAAAAACTGTTTTTT
J: TRBJ1-5; V: TRBV28; size: -; D: -; CDR3: CAPRREGNQPQHF; DNA: TGTGCCCCGAGGAGGGAAGGCAATCAGCCCCAGCATTTT
J: TRBJ2-7; V: TRBV4-1; size: once; D: TRBD1; CDR3: CASSQEPGTGVPGRYEQYF; DNA: TGCGCCAGCAGCCAGGAACCCGGGACAGGGGTCCCAGGGAGGTACGAGCAGTACTTC
J: TRBJ2-1; V: TRBV19; size: -; D: -; CDR3: CASSIDRFPAPPSNEQFF; DNA: TGTGCCAGTAGTATAGACCGGTTCCCCGCGCCCCCTTCCAATGAGCAGTTCTTC
J: TRBJ1-2; V: TRBV5-1; size: -; D: -; CDR3: CASSLDSYGYTF; DNA: TGCGCCAGCAGCTTGGACAGTTATGGCTACACCTTC
J: TRBJ2-1; V: TRBV28; size: -; D: TRBD2; CDR3: CASSFRLAVNNEQFF; DNA: TGTGCCAGCAGTTTTAGACTAGCGGTAAACAATGAGCAGTTCTTC
J: TRBJ2-5; V: TRBV2; size: -; D: -; CDR3: CASSEVQGIRETQYF; DNA: TGTGCCAGCAGTGAAGTTCAGGGCATCCGAGAGACCCAGTACTTC
J: TRBJ2-3; V: TRBV29-1; size: -; D: -; CDR3: CSVEKGMVDTQYF; DNA: TGCAGCGTTGAAAAGGGGATGGTAGATACGCAGTATTTT
J: TRBJ1-2; V: TRBV5-6; size: -; D: TRBD1; CDR3: CASSLTLLTGDYGYTF; DNA: TGTGCCAGCAGCTTGACACTACTTACAGGGGACTATGGCTACACCTTC
J: TRBJ2-3; V: TRBV6-4; size: -; D: TRBD1; CDR3: CASSAYRGNTQYF; DNA: TGTGCCAGCAGTGCATACAGGGGAAATACGCAGTATTTT
J: TRBJ2-7; V: TRBV4-1; size: -; D: TRBD2; CDR3: CASSRTSVASYEQYF; DNA: TGCGCCAGCAGCCGTACTAGCGTAGCCTCCTACGAGCAGTACTTC